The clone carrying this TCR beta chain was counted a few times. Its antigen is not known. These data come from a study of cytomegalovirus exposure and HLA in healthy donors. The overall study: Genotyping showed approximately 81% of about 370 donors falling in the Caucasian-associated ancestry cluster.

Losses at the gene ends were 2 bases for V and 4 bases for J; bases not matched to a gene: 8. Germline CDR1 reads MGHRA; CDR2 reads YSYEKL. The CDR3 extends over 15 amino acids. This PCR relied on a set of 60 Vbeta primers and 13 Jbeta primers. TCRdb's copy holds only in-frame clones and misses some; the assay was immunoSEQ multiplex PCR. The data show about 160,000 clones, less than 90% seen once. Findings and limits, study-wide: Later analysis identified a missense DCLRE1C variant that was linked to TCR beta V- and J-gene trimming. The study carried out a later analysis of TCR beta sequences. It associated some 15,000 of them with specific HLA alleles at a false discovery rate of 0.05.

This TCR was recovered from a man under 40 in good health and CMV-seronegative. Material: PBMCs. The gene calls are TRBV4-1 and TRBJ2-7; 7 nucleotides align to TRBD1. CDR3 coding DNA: TGCGCCAGCAGCCAATTTGCGAGGGGGCTTTACGAGCAGTACTTC. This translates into CASSQFARGLYEQYF.